The 20 T cell receptor beta chains reported below all come from one sample, sequenced in a study of high-grade serous ovarian cancer treatment subgroups. Tumor samples were obtained before definitive surgery or chemotherapy. Clones were sequenced by immunoSEQ multiplex PCR, and TCRdb holds only the in-frame ones, with some missing. The sample consists of more than 3,500 clones, less than 85% of them appearing once. The sequenced sample was tumor tissue. All receptors derive from a human donor with high-grade serous ovarian cancer.

This CDR3 reads CASRIDGQIRGYEQYF. DNA of the CDR3: TGTGCCAGCAGGATCGACGGACAGATCCGGGGCTACGAGCAGTACTTC. The chain links TRBV27 to TRBJ2-7, with D perhaps TRBD1 (6 bases). CDR3 length: 16 amino acids. Germline CDR1 and CDR2: MNHEY and SMNVEV (reference sequence). The ends were cut back, 6 bases at V and 3 bases at J, with 21 bases in the middle.

The V call is TRBV5-5, the J call TRBJ1-3; perhaps TRBD1 as D (5 bases). V was shortened by 3 bases and J by 0 bases, with 25 bases between the two germline ends. The germline V gene encodes CDR1 SGHKS and CDR2 YYEKEE (reference sequence). This CDR3 is 20 amino acids long. CDR3 protein: CASSSYTGHKMGNSGNTIYF. The CDR3 nucleotides are TGTGCCAGCAGCTCTTATACCGGACATAAAATGGGGAACTCTGGAAACACCATATATTTT.

The chain links TRBV15 to TRBJ1-2, with D uncertain. Germline CDR1 and CDR2: LNHNV and YYDKDF (reference sequence). The germline V and J ends were trimmed by 1 base and 4 bases, with 10 bases remaining between them. This CDR3 contains 14 residues. The CDR3 sequence: CATSRVASPYGYTF. CDR3 coding DNA: TGTGCCACCAGCAGAGTCGCCAGTCCCTATGGCTACACCTTC.

V usage is TRBV6-6 and J usage is TRBJ1-5; no clear D. The CDR3 spans 11 residues. V gave up 5 bases and J gave up 5 bases, with 4 bases separating them. Germline assignment: CDR1 MNHNY and CDR2 SVGAGI (reference sequence). As DNA, the CDR3 is TGTGCCAGCAGTCCTGATCAGCCCCAGCATTTT. It encodes CASSPDQPQHF.

This chain connects TRBV4-2 to TRBJ2-7; TRBD1 is a possible D gene (7 bases). The CDR3 has 16 residues. The germline V gene encodes CDR1 LGHNA and CDR2 YNFKEQ. The V gene lost 1 base and the J gene lost 3 bases, with 16 bases spanning the gap. CDR3 DNA sequence: TGTGCCAGCAGCCAAGCTTTCCAGGGGGGCCACTACGAGCAGTACTTC. It specifies CASSQAFQGGHYEQYF.

The chain combines TRBV27 with TRBJ2-2; D is perhaps TRBD2 (6 bases). The CDR3 loop spans 15 amino acids. Trimming pared 0 bases from V and 5 bases from J, leaving 10 bases between. CDR1 MNHEY and CDR2 SMNVEV come from the germline V gene (reference sequence). CDR3 nucleotide sequence: TGTGCCAGCAGTTTATCGATGGGGGGAACCGGGGAGCTGTTTTTT. Its protein product is CASSLSMGGTGELFF.

This chain uses TRBV2 with TRBJ2-7; D is perhaps TRBD2 (5 bases). The CDR3 is 15 residues long. V lost 1 base to trimming and J lost 4 bases, with 14 bases between them. CDR1 and CDR2 from the germline V gene are SNHLY and FYNNEI. CDR3 sequence (DNA): TGTGCCAGCAGTGAAGGCCCAGGCGGAGGTTACGAGCAGTACTTC. Protein product: CASSEGPGGGYEQYF.

V and J are TRBV30 and TRBJ1-4; TRBD1 is a possible D gene (6 bases). Germline V gene sequence: CDR1 GTSNPN, CDR2 SVGIG (reference sequence). This CDR3 contains 12 residues. V lost 6 bases and J lost 4, with 9 bases in between. Here the CDR3 reads CACQGINEKLFF. The CDR3 coding sequence is TGTGCCTGCCAGGGGATTAATGAAAAACTGTTTTTT.

The chain recombines TRBV19 with TRBJ2-5; TRBD2 is a possible D gene (6 bases). V was clipped by 0 bases and J by 5 bases, with 19 bases between them. The length of the CDR3 is 17 residues. Germline V gives CDR1 LNHDA, CDR2 SQIVND (reference sequence). The CDR3 sequence is CASSIDIRGAREETQYF. CDR3 DNA: TGTGCCAGTAGTATAGATATAAGAGGGGCCCGGGAGGAGACCCAGTACTTC.

This clone was seen a single time. The chain recombines TRBV5-6 with TRBJ2-3; D gene unclear. The V gene lost 2 bases and the J gene lost 4 bases, with 11 bases spanning the gap. The CDR3 spans 14 residues. Germline-derived CDR1 and CDR2 are SGHDT and YYEEEE. This CDR3 is CASSLRVGADTQYF. The CDR3 DNA sequence: TGTGCCAGCAGCTTAAGGGTGGGCGCAGATACGCAGTATTTT.

The chain employs TRBV7-3 and TRBJ2-3; possible D gene TRBD2, 6 bases. Germline lookup yields CDR1 SGHTA and CDR2 FQGTGA. There are 15 residues in the CDR3. V was trimmed by 0 bases and J by 6 bases, leaving 13 bases between them. The CDR3 DNA is TGTGCCAGCAGCTTAACAGGTATCCTAGCGGATACGCAGTATTTT. Protein product: CASSLTGILADTQYF.

This clone was counted between two and nine times. Written as DNA, the CDR3 is TGTGCCAGCAGCGGGGGCCTGGGTGGGCGGTACAATGAGCAGTTCTTC. It codes for CASSGGLGGRYNEQFF. The chain is built from TRBV9 and TRBJ2-1, with D maybe TRBD1 (5 bases). The CDR3 length is 16 residues. Germline V CDR1 and CDR2: SGDLS, YYNGEE. V was shortened by 3 bases and J by 4 bases, with 17 bases between the two germline ends.

The CDR3 DNA reads as TGTGCCAGCAGCTTAATGAGCGGCTCTGGGGCCAACGTCCTGACTTTC. This sequence encodes CASSLMSGSGANVLTF. This chain joins TRBV7-2 and TRBJ2-6, with D perhaps TRBD2 (5 bases). The germline V gene encodes CDR1 SGHTA and CDR2 FQGNSA. The CDR3 is 16 residues long. Trimming took 2 bases from V and 0 from J, leaving 8 bases between them.

The V call is TRBV30, the J call TRBJ2-7; D is tentatively TRBD1 or TRBD2 (5 bases each). CDR1 is GTSNPN, CDR2 SVGIG, per germline (reference sequence). The V end lost 3 bases, the J end lost 4 bases, and 13 bases lay between the germline ends. This CDR3 is built from 13 residues. The CDR3 nucleotides read TGTGCCTGGAGGGACGGGGCCCGGTACGAGCAGTACTTC. This translates into CAWRDGARYEQYF.

V is TRBV10-3 and J is TRBJ2-5; D remains unclear. In germline, CDR1 is ENHRY, CDR2 SYGVKD. With 2 bases removed from V and 4 bases from J, the gap between germline ends came to 8 bases. The CDR3 has 13 amino acids. CDR3 in amino acids: CAISERGGETQYF. In DNA, the CDR3 is TGTGCCATCAGTGAGAGAGGCGGAGAGACCCAGTACTTC.

The rearrangement joins TRBV7-2 to TRBJ2-1; D remains unclear. Trimming pared 2 bases from V and 6 bases from J, leaving 8 bases between. The CDR3 is 13 residues long. CDR1 is SGHTA, CDR2 FQGNSA, per germline. Here the CDR3 reads CASSLIHTNEQFF. The CDR3 DNA reads as TGTGCCAGCAGCTTAATCCACACCAATGAGCAGTTCTTC. Combining the CDR3 with reference TRBV7-2 and TRBJ2-1 gives the whole variable domain GAGVSQSPSNKVTEKGKDVELRCDPISGHTALYWYRQSLGQGLEFLIYFQGNSAPDKSGLPSDRFSAERTGGSVSTLTIQRTQQEDSAVYLCASSLIHTNEQFFGPGTRLTVL.

This chain links TRBV6-6 with TRBJ2-5; 7 bases match TRBD1. V shed 5 bases and J 0 bases; nucleotides not matched to a gene: 3. Germline assignment: CDR1 MNHNY and CDR2 SVGAGI (reference sequence). The CDR3 is 14 amino acids. The CDR3 loop reads CASSRGQNQETQYF. The CDR3 bases are TGTGCCAGCAGTAGGGGACAGAACCAAGAGACCCAGTACTTC.

The rearrangement links TRBV5-1 to TRBJ2-2; 14 bases line up with TRBD2. CDR3 length: 17 residues. After removal of 4 bases from V and 4 bases from J, the junction contained 6 bases not matched to a gene. CDR1 is SGHRS and CDR2 is YFSETQ in the germline V gene. Here the CDR3 reads CASSAGLAGVSTGELFF. The CDR3 DNA is TGCGCCAGCAGCGCGGGACTAGCGGGAGTAAGCACCGGGGAGCTGTTTTTT.

This clone was found once. The genes are TRBV5-6 and TRBJ1-3; 7 bases align to TRBD1. V shed 4 bases and J 4 bases; nucleotides not matched to a gene: 5. From germline, CDR1 is SGHDT and CDR2 YYEEEE. This CDR3 has 14 amino acids. The CDR3 DNA sequence: TGTGCCAGCAGCCTGACAGGGAGAGGAAACACCATATATTTT. This gives the protein CASSLTGRGNTIYF. The full variable domain, in which reference TRBV5-6 and TRBJ1-3 provide the parts outside the CDR3, is DAGVTQSPTHLIKTRGQQVTLRCSPKSGHDTVSWYQQALGQGPQFIFQYYEEEERQRGNFPDRFSGHQFPNYSSELNVNALLLGDSALYLCASSLTGRGNTIYFGEGSWLTVV.

This clone turned up a few times. The chain carries TRBV15 and TRBJ2-2; no clear D gene. There are 14 residues in the CDR3. Trimming shortened V by 5 bases and J by 1 base, and 8 bases separated the two germline ends. Germline V gene sequence: CDR1 LNHNV, CDR2 YYDKDF (reference sequence). CDR3 region: CATSAYGNTGELFF. CDR3 DNA: TGTGCCACCAGCGCCTACGGGAACACCGGGGAGCTGTTTTTT.